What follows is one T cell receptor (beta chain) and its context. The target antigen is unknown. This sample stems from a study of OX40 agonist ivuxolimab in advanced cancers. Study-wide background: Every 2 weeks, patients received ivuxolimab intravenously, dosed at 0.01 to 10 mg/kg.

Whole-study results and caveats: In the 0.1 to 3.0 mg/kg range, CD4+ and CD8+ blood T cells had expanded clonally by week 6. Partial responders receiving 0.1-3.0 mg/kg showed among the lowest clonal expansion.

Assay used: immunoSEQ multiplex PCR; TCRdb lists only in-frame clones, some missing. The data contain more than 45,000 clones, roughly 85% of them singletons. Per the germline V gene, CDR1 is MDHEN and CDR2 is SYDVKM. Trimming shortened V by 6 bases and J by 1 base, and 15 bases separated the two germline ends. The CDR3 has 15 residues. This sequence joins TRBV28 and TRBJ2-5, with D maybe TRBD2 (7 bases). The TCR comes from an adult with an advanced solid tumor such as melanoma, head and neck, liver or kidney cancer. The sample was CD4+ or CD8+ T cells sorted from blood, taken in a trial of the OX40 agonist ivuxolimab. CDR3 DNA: TGTGCCAGCAGAGGAGGGGGGGCCTCCCAAGAGACCCAGTACTTC. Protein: CASRGGGASQETQYF.